These 14 T cell receptor beta chains originate from one sample sequenced in a study of cytomegalovirus exposure and HLA in healthy donors. Vbeta (60) and Jbeta (13) primers were used in the PCR. Assay used: immunoSEQ multiplex PCR; TCRdb lists only in-frame clones, some missing. The data contain around 180,000 clones, less than 75% of them seen just once; the ten biggest clones take up over 1.2%. Sequenced sample: PBMCs. The source of these receptors is a girl aged 5 to 17 in good health and CMV-seronegative.

The chain is built from TRBV29-1 and TRBJ1-2, with 7 bases matching TRBD1. The junction had 16 bases not matched to a gene; V was cut back by 7 bases and J by 2 bases. The length of the CDR3 is 16 residues. CDR1 SQVTM and CDR2 ANQGSEA come from the germline V gene. This chain's CDR3 is CSARGSGPGINYGYTF. The CDR3 coding sequence is TGCAGCGCCAGGGGGTCAGGGCCGGGGATCAACTATGGCTACACCTTC.

The V and J genes are TRBV5-1 and TRBJ2-5; 11 nucleotides align to TRBD2. The germline V gene has CDR1 SGHRS and CDR2 YFSETQ. CDR3 length: 16 amino acids. Unmatched junction bases numbered 7, after V lost 5 bases and J lost 1 base. The CDR3 region is CASRRIAGGSQETQYF. The CDR3 DNA reads TGCGCCAGCAGACGTATAGCGGGGGGGTCCCAAGAGACCCAGTACTTC. Drawing the rest from reference TRBV5-1 and TRBJ2-5, the complete variable domain is KAGVTQTPRYLIKTRGQQVTLSCSPISGHRSVSWYQQTPGQGLQFLFEYFSETQRNKGNFPGRFSGRQFSNSRSEMNVSTLELGDSALYLCASRRIAGGSQETQYFGPGTRLLVL.

This chain joins TRBV6-5 and TRBJ2-3, with TRBD2 matching 8 bases. V was pared by 4 bases and J by 1 base, with 4 bases of the junction left unmatched. This CDR3 is 15 amino acids long. Germline CDR1 is MNHEY and CDR2 is SVGAGI. The CDR3 region has the DNA TGTGCCAGCAGTTTCCGAGCGGGGGGCACAGATACGCAGTATTTT. Its translation is CASSFRAGGTDTQYF.

The rearrangement links TRBV5-1 to TRBJ2-2; 11 nucleotides match TRBD1. There are 17 residues in the CDR3. Per germline, CDR1 SGHRS and CDR2 YFSETQ. The trim removed 4 bases at V and 4 bases at J, leaving 9 bases unmatched. This CDR3 reads CASSPDRGLLGTGELFF. The DNA of the CDR3 is TGCGCCAGCAGCCCGGACAGGGGGCTGCTGGGCACCGGGGAGCTGTTTTTT.

The CDR3 DNA sequence: TGTGCCAGCAGTGAAGTGGGAGGGGGCAATCAGCCCCAGCATTTT. Protein: CASSEVGGGNQPQHF. The chain uses TRBV2 and TRBJ1-5; TRBD1 is a possible D gene (5 bases). The CDR3 extends over 15 amino acids. Per the germline V gene, CDR1 is SNHLY and CDR2 is FYNNEI. V was cut by 1 base and J by 2 bases, with 9 bases left in between. Variable domain in full (rest from reference TRBV2 and TRBJ1-5): EPEVTQTPSHQVTQMGQEVILRCVPISNHLYFYWYRQILGQKVEFLVSFYNNEISEKSEIFDDQFSVERPDGSNFTLKIRSTKLEDSAMYFCASSEVGGGNQPQHFGDGTRLSIL.

The J gene is TRBJ1-1, the V gene TRBV10-3; TRBD1 matches at 7 bases. The CDR3 covers 13 residues. With V trimmed by 6 bases and J by 1 base, 2 bases remained unmatched. CDR1 and CDR2 from the germline V gene are ENHRY and SYGVKD. The CDR3 DNA reads as TGTGCCATCAGCGGGACAGAGAACACTGAAGCTTTCTTT. Amino acid sequence: CAISGTENTEAFF.

The V and J genes are TRBV6-1 and TRBJ2-7; 11 nucleotides agree with TRBD1. Germline V CDR1 and CDR2: MNHNS, SASEGT. The CDR3 runs 16 residues. V lost 4 bases and J lost 6; bases outside the gene matches: 11. CDR3 protein: CASSGYRDRGISEQYF. CDR3 nucleotide sequence: TGTGCCAGCAGTGGCTACCGGGACAGGGGGATTTCCGAGCAGTACTTC.

The chain combines TRBV29-1 with TRBJ1-3, with D uncertain. The germline V gene encodes CDR1 SQVTM and CDR2 ANQGSEA. The CDR3 extends over 14 amino acids. V gave up 3 bases and J gave up 2 bases, with 11 bases separating them. The CDR3 DNA is TGCAGCGTTGATCTTGGGAGAGCTGGAAACACCATATATTTT. Translating it yields CSVDLGRAGNTIYF.

Only one count was recorded for this clone. V is TRBV2 and J is TRBJ1-2; D is undetermined. V was cut by 10 bases and J by 8 bases, with 20 bases left in between. The CDR3 has 13 amino acids. Germline V CDR1 and CDR2: SNHLY, FYNNEI. The CDR3 nucleotides are TGTGCCACCACCCCGGTGTTCGCGGAAGGCTACACCTTC. Protein product: CATTPVFAEGYTF.

The chain couples TRBV5-1 to TRBJ1-6; D not certain. The CDR3 spans 14 residues. Germline V gene data show CDR1 as SGHRS and CDR2 as YFSETQ. Deletions cut 4 bases from V and 8 bases from J, with 13 bases between. DNA for the CDR3: TGCGCCAGCAGCAGCACGCCAGGCCATTCACCCCTCCACTTT. Translation gives CASSSTPGHSPLHF.

The chain links TRBV4-1 to TRBJ1-2; 8 nucleotides agree with TRBD1. CDR3 length equals 15 residues. CDR1 is MGHRA and CDR2 is YSYEKL in the germline V gene. The V gene end was trimmed by 2 bases and the J gene end by 6 bases; junction bases not matched to a gene: 8. CDR3 amino acids: CASSQLVGTGNGYTF. The DNA of the CDR3 is TGCGCCAGCAGCCAATTAGTCGGGACAGGAAATGGCTACACCTTC.

The chain joins TRBV7-8 to TRBJ2-7; D perhaps matches TRBD2 (5 bases). Trimming removed 1 base from V and 2 bases from J, with 9 bases in between. Germline CDR1 and CDR2: SGHVS and FQNEAQ. The CDR3 is 14 residues long. In DNA form, the CDR3 reads TGTGCCAGCAGCTTAGAATCGGGAACCTACGAGCAGTACTTC. Its protein product is CASSLESGTYEQYF.

The rearrangement uses TRBV7-8 and TRBJ1-1, with D possibly TRBD1 on 6 matching bases. Germline V gene lookup returns CDR1 SGHVS and CDR2 FQNEAQ. CDR3 length: 15 residues. V was clipped by 1 base and J by 3 bases, with 12 bases between them. The CDR3 coding sequence is TGTGCCAGCAGCTTAGAGGGGGGGAGGGACACTGAAGCTTTCTTT. Its protein is CASSLEGGRDTEAFF.

The chain couples TRBV7-9 to TRBJ1-4; no definite D call. The V gene lost 4 bases and the J gene lost 7 bases, with 7 bases spanning the gap. CDR1 and CDR2 (germline): SEHNR, FQNEAQ (reference sequence). The CDR3 has 12 amino acids. The CDR3 region has the DNA TGTGCCAGCAGCTCCCGACTTGAAAAACTGTTTTTT. Its protein product is CASSSRLEKLFF.